This passage covers 24 T cell receptor beta chains from one sample sequenced in a study of T cell responses to AZD1222 COVID-19 vaccine. Method: immunoSEQ multiplex PCR; TCRdb's copy keeps in-frame clones and lacks some. This sample has 140,000 to 150,000 clones, with around four fifths found just once. The specimen was peripheral blood, collected on day 0 of MenACWY control vaccination. Receptor source: an adult in good health.

The chain joins TRBV18 to TRBJ2-7; D remains unclear. CDR1 and CDR2 (germline): KGHSH, LQKENI. Trimming shortened V by 2 bases and J by 3 bases, and 11 bases separated the two germline ends. The CDR3 is made up of 14 amino acids. CDR3 in DNA: TGTGCCAGCTCACCATCCGGTACAAACTACGAGCAGTACGTC. Translated, it gives CASSPSGTNYEQYV.

The J gene is TRBJ2-4, the V gene TRBV19, with 10 positions matching TRBD1. CDR1 and CDR2 (germline): LNHDA, SQIVND (reference sequence). The CDR3 sequence is 19 residues long. V shed 0 bases and J 1 base; nucleotides not matched to a gene: 9. The CDR3 sequence: CASSIDSGTGDGAKNIQYF. CDR3 bases: TGTGCCAGTAGTATAGACTCCGGGACAGGGGACGGGGCCAAAAACATTCAGTACTTC. The whole variable domain, remainder taken from reference TRBV19 and TRBJ2-4, is DGGITQSPKYLFRKEGQNVTLSCEQNLNHDAMYWYRQDPGQGLRLIYYSQIVNDFQKGDIAEGYSVSREKKESFPLTVTSAQKNPTAFYLCASSIDSGTGDGAKNIQYFGAGTRLSVL.

The chain joins TRBV28 to TRBJ2-3; D is uncertain. V dropped 5 bases and J dropped 0 bases, with 9 bases sitting between them. The length of the CDR3 is 14 residues. The germline V gene encodes CDR1 MDHEN and CDR2 SYDVKM. The CDR3 region has the DNA TGTGCCAGCAGTCCCAATCCCAGCACAGATACGCAGTATTTT. This codes for CASSPNPSTDTQYF. Supplemented by reference TRBV28 and TRBJ2-3, the full variable domain reads DVKVTQSSRYLVKRTGEKVFLECVQDMDHENMFWYRQDPGLGLRLIYFSYDVKMKEKGDIPEGYSVSREKKERFSLILESASTNQTSMYLCASSPNPSTDTQYFGPGTRLTVL.

This clone was observed once. J is TRBJ1-2 and V is TRBV5-4; TRBD1 matches at 7 bases. The CDR3 is 12 residues long. Germline CDR1 SGHNT, CDR2 YYREEE (reference sequence). With V trimmed by 0 bases and J by 8 bases, 1 base remained unmatched. This CDR3 reads CASSLETGGYTF. CDR3 DNA: TGTGCCAGCAGCTTGGAGACAGGGGGCTACACCTTC.

This clone showed up many times. This chain uses TRBV7-9 with TRBJ1-1; D is unclear. The CDR3 covers 11 residues. V shed 5 bases and J shed 3 bases, with 4 bases lying between them. CDR1 is SEHNR, CDR2 FQNEAQ, per germline (reference sequence). CDR3 amino acids: CASSPDTEAFF. CDR3 coding DNA: TGTGCCAGCAGCCCGGACACTGAAGCTTTCTTT.

The chain employs TRBV5-1 and TRBJ2-5; TRBD2 matches 8 bases. With V trimmed by 4 bases and J by 5 bases, 7 bases remained unmatched. The CDR3 length is 14 residues. CDR1 and CDR2 (germline): SGHRS, YFSETQ. In DNA, the CDR3 is TGCGCCAGCAGCGTGGTAGCGGGGACGGAGACCCAGTACTTC. Protein: CASSVVAGTETQYF.

This chain uses TRBV7-3 with TRBJ2-5; D tentatively fits TRBD1 or TRBD2 (6 bases each). This CDR3 is 14 amino acids long. The V gene's germline CDR1 is SGHTA and CDR2 FQGTGA. Trimming stripped 5 bases from V and 4 bases from J, with 14 bases between. Written as DNA, the CDR3 is TGTGCCAGCAGCCCCCGACCGGGGGCAGAGACCCAGTACTTC. Translation: CASSPRPGAETQYF.

The CDR3 coding sequence is TGCGCCAGCAGCCAACCCCCGGGCGGTAGTAATTCACCCCTCCACTTT. Its protein is CASSQPPGGSNSPLHF. The chain links TRBV4-1 to TRBJ1-6; D unresolved. The CDR3 consists of 16 residues. V shed 2 bases and J shed 6 bases, with 14 bases lying between them. Germline V gene data show CDR1 as MGHRA and CDR2 as YSYEKL.

The V and J genes are TRBV25-1 and TRBJ1-3, with D tentatively TRBD1 (5 bases). V gave up 7 bases and J gave up 2 bases, with 9 bases separating them. CDR1 is MGHDK, CDR2 SYGVNS, per germline. The CDR3 contains 13 residues. CDR3 amino acids: CASNGAAGNTIYF. The CDR3 nucleotides read TGTGCCAGCAACGGGGCGGCTGGAAACACCATATATTTT. Based on the CDR3 plus reference TRBV25-1 and TRBJ1-3, the full variable domain is EADIYQTPRYLVIGTGKKITLECSQTMGHDKMYWYQQDPGMELHLIHYSYGVNSTEKGDLSSESTVSRIRTEHFPLTLESARPSHTSQYLCASNGAAGNTIYFGEGSWLTVV.

This chain joins TRBV10-2 and TRBJ1-1; no definite D call. CDR1 is WSHSY, CDR2 SAAADI, per germline. The CDR3 has 16 amino acids. Trimming left V 3 bases short and J 4 bases short, with 18 bases between. CDR3 nucleotides: TGCGCCAGCAGTGATAGTTATGCGGGGTCGGGCACTGAAGCTTTCTTT. Translating gives CASSDSYAGSGTEAFF.

V is TRBV6-5 and J is TRBJ2-1; either TRBD1 or TRBD2 may fit D (6 bases each). The germline CDR1 and CDR2 sequences are MNHEY and SVGAGI. This CDR3 contains 15 residues. Trimming removed 8 bases at V and 6 bases at J, with 20 bases between. The CDR3 coding sequence is TGTGCCAGCTCCCGCTCCAAGGGGGGCTTCAATGAGCAGTTCTTC. Translated: CASSRSKGGFNEQFF.

This chain connects TRBV29-1 to TRBJ2-4; 8 bases fit TRBD2. The CDR3 totals 16 residues. The germline gives CDR1 SQVTM, CDR2 ANQGSEA. The V and J ends lost 0 bases and 6 bases, in that order; junction bases with no gene match: 10. The CDR3 protein is CSVEDPKSGGGNIQYF. DNA for the CDR3: TGCAGCGTTGAAGATCCGAAAAGCGGGGGAGGAAACATTCAGTACTTC.

This chain links TRBV7-3 with TRBJ2-1; TRBD1 matches at 7 bases. Germline CDR1 and CDR2: SGHTA and FQGTGA. This CDR3 is built from 13 residues. With 5 bases clipped from V and 10 bases from J, the junction kept 8 bases outside the gene matches. As DNA, the CDR3 is TGTGCCAGCAGCCCGGGACAGTTAAGAGAGCAGTTCTTC. Translated, it gives CASSPGQLREQFF.

The chain uses TRBV28 and TRBJ1-5, with TRBD1 matching 10 bases. With V trimmed by 7 bases and J by 5 bases, 5 bases remained unmatched. The V gene's germline CDR1 is MDHEN and CDR2 SYDVKM. The CDR3 loop spans 14 amino acids. Written as DNA, the CDR3 is TGTGCCAGCATGACAGGGGGCGCATATCAGCCCCAGCATTTT. This translates into CASMTGGAYQPQHF. Combining the CDR3 with reference TRBV28 and TRBJ1-5 gives the whole variable domain DVKVTQSSRYLVKRTGEKVFLECVQDMDHENMFWYRQDPGLGLRLIYFSYDVKMKEKGDIPEGYSVSREKKERFSLILESASTNQTSMYLCASMTGGAYQPQHFGDGTRLSIL.

This clone has more than one count but fewer than ten. The J gene is TRBJ1-6, the V gene TRBV7-2; possible D gene TRBD1, 5 bases. From germline, CDR1 is SGHTA and CDR2 FQGNSA. Trimming took off 5 bases at V and 7 bases at J, with 15 bases between the two ends. This CDR3 spans 15 amino acids. The CDR3 nucleotides read TGTGCCAGCAGCCGTGATGGGGGAGGGAATTCACCCCTCCACTTT. The encoded protein is CASSRDGGGNSPLHF.

The chain recombines TRBV28 with TRBJ2-7, with D tentatively TRBD1 (5 bases). Deletions cut 4 bases from V and 0 bases from J, with 13 bases between. The CDR3 sequence is 15 residues long. Germline loops: CDR1 MDHEN, CDR2 SYDVKM. As DNA, the CDR3 is TGTGCCAGCAGTTCGGAGACAGAAAACTCCTACGAGCAGTACTTC. This gives the protein CASSSETENSYEQYF.

This sequence joins TRBV27 and TRBJ2-7; D might be TRBD2 (6 bases). CDR1 and CDR2 (germline): MNHEY, SMNVEV (reference sequence). This CDR3 has 16 residues. V was clipped by 0 bases and J by 6 bases, with 18 bases between them. CDR3 in DNA: TGTGCCAGCAGTTTATCGTGGGGTGGAATGGGGGGCGAGCAGTACTTC. It encodes CASSLSWGGMGGEQYF.

The CDR3 nucleotides are TGTGCCAGCACCCCTGCCGGCAGGCCCTACGAGCAGTACTTC. This gives the protein CASTPAGRPYEQYF. The chain carries TRBV6-5 and TRBJ2-7, with D hard to call. Trimming shortened V by 7 bases and J by 2 bases, and 15 bases separated the two germline ends. In germline, CDR1 is MNHEY, CDR2 SVGAGI. The CDR3 totals 14 residues.

The chain employs TRBV7-2 and TRBJ2-1, with TRBD2 matching over 16 bases. CDR1 and CDR2 (germline): SGHTA, FQGNSA. The CDR3 runs to 19 residues. V gave up 4 bases and J gave up 5 bases; unmatched junction bases: 11. CDR3 loop: CASSSPGLAGGLYHNEQFF. CDR3 sequence (DNA): TGTGCCAGCAGCTCACCGGGACTAGCGGGGGGGCTGTATCACAATGAGCAGTTCTTC.

The chain employs TRBV10-3 and TRBJ2-7; 7 nucleotides agree with TRBD2. The V gene's germline CDR1 is ENHRY and CDR2 SYGVKD. Losses at the gene ends were 3 bases for V and 3 bases for J; bases not matched to a gene: 2. CDR3 length: 13 amino acids. CDR3 residues: CAISDGRGYEQYV. Here the CDR3 DNA reads TGTGCCATCAGTGATGGGAGGGGCTACGAGCAGTACGTC.

This clone was observed once. The CDR3 nucleotides read TGCGCCAGCAGCTTGGGACAGGCAAGGACAGATACGCAGTATTTT. It is translated as CASSLGQARTDTQYF. The chain employs TRBV5-1 and TRBJ2-3; perhaps TRBD1 as D (6 bases). Per the germline V gene, CDR1 is SGHRS and CDR2 is YFSETQ. The CDR3 loop spans 15 amino acids. Trimming cost V 0 bases and J 3 bases, with 11 bases left between them.

This clone was observed a handful of times. This CDR3 is also generated by other DNA sequences in the sample. The chain combines TRBV12-3 or TRBV12-4 with TRBJ1-2; D might be TRBD1 (5 bases). CDR3 length: 13 amino acids. V lost 2 bases to trimming and J lost 5 bases, with 9 bases between them. The CDR3, as DNA: TGTGCCAGCAGTTTACAGGGCTTATATGGCTACACCTTC. Translated: CASSLQGLYGYTF.

V and J are TRBV27 and TRBJ1-6; D perhaps matches TRBD1 (5 bases). V lost 2 bases, J lost 8 bases, and 10 bases lay in between. CDR1 and CDR2 (germline): MNHEY, SMNVEV (reference sequence). This CDR3 has 14 residues. The CDR3 DNA reads TGTGCCAGCAGTTTAGGGCAGGGCGATTCACCCCTCCACTTT. Residues: CASSLGQGDSPLHF.

The V call is TRBV9, the J call TRBJ1-1; 8 bases agree with TRBD1. The V and J ends lost 3 bases and 3 bases, in that order; junction bases with no gene match: 10. Looked up from germline, CDR1 is SGDLS and CDR2 is YYNGEE. This CDR3 is built from 16 residues. CDR3 nucleotides: TGTGCCAGCAGCGATACAGGGGGTCGAGGATACACTGAAGCTTTCTTT. Translated, it gives CASSDTGGRGYTEAFF.